These 15 T cell receptor beta chains were sequenced from one sample in a study of blood T cell repertoires in COVID-19. Profiling relied on immunoSEQ multiplex PCR, and the TCRdb table lists in-frame clones only, not all of them. This table has tens of thousands of clones, approximately 88% appearing once. Sequencing was performed on peripheral blood. These TCRs come from a human donor in a cohort sampled during active COVID-19.

The chain couples TRBV5-6 to TRBJ2-1; weak D call: TRBD1 (6 bases). CDR3 length equals 16 residues. Looked up from germline, CDR1 is SGHDT and CDR2 is YYEEEE. V was pared by 4 bases and J by 4 bases, with 18 bases between. CDR3: CASSRISRDIYNEQFF. As DNA, the CDR3 is TGTGCCAGCAGCCGCATATCCCGGGACATTTACAATGAGCAGTTCTTC.

The V call is TRBV19, the J call TRBJ2-5, with D perhaps TRBD2 (5 bases). V was trimmed by 6 bases and J by 5 bases, leaving 19 bases between them. The CDR3 loop spans 15 amino acids. Germline-derived CDR1 and CDR2 are LNHDA and SQIVND (reference sequence). CDR3 residues: CASSSRLNRPETQYF. The CDR3 bases are TGTGCCAGTAGCAGCCGACTAAACCGTCCGGAGACCCAGTACTTC. Variable domain in full (rest from reference TRBV19 and TRBJ2-5): DGGITQSPKYLFRKEGQNVTLSCEQNLNHDAMYWYRQDPGQGLRLIYYSQIVNDFQKGDIAEGYSVSREKKESFPLTVTSAQKNPTAFYLCASSSRLNRPETQYFGPGTRLLVL.

The J gene is TRBJ2-1, the V gene TRBV27; 10 bases align to TRBD2. Trimming at V came to 6 bases and at J to 7 bases, leaving 6 bases not matched to a gene. The CDR3 has 14 amino acids. Germline V CDR1 and CDR2: MNHEY, SMNVEV (reference sequence). The CDR3 DNA reads TGTGCCAGCAGAGAAGCGGGGGGGCGGAATGAGCAGTTCTTC. Translation gives CASREAGGRNEQFF.

This clone appeared a few times. The rearrangement uses TRBV18 and TRBJ2-5, with D unclear. V gave up 5 bases and J gave up 5 bases, with 12 bases separating them. The germline CDR1 and CDR2 sequences are KGHSH and LQKENI. This CDR3 spans 13 amino acids. The CDR3 DNA sequence: TGTGCCAGCTCAGCCGTAGTCGCGGAGACCCAGTACTTC. The encoded protein is CASSAVVAETQYF. The full variable domain, with the rest looked up from reference TRBV18 and TRBJ2-5, is NAGVMQNPRHLVRRRGQEARLRCSPMKGHSHVYWYRQLPEEGLKFMVYLQKENIIDESGMPKERFSAEFPKEGPSILRIQQVVRGDSAAYFCASSAVVAETQYFGPGTRLLVL.

The chain couples TRBV7-9 to TRBJ2-7; 13 bases line up with TRBD2. This CDR3 has 14 amino acids. The germline V gene has CDR1 SEHNR and CDR2 FQNEAQ (reference sequence). J was trimmed by 5 bases and V by 5 bases; bases with no gene match: 3. The CDR3 region has the DNA TGTGCCAGCAGCACCGGACTAGCGGGAGACGAGCAGTACTTC. Protein: CASSTGLAGDEQYF.

This chain uses TRBV5-6 with TRBJ1-6; 9 bases line up with TRBD1. This CDR3 contains 16 residues. V was pared by 0 bases and J by 9 bases, with 7 bases of the junction left unmatched. Germline V gives CDR1 SGHDT, CDR2 YYEEEE. CDR3: CASSLGVGTGRSPLHF. The CDR3 nucleotides read TGTGCCAGCAGCTTGGGTGTCGGGACAGGGCGTTCACCCCTCCACTTT.

The gene calls are TRBV2 and TRBJ2-3, with D possibly matching TRBD1 (5 bases). Looked up from germline, CDR1 is SNHLY and CDR2 is FYNNEI. This CDR3 has 17 amino acids. V shed 3 bases and J shed 2 bases, with 18 bases lying between them. In DNA, the CDR3 is TGTGCCAGCAGTGACCTGGCAGGGAATCTGATCACAGATACGCAGTATTTT. Its protein product is CASSDLAGNLITDTQYF.

The chain combines TRBV6-2 or TRBV6-3 with TRBJ1-1; D call uncertain. This CDR3 has 13 residues. Germline CDR1 is MNHEY and CDR2 is SVGEGT. V lost 2 bases to trimming and J lost 10 bases, with 14 bases between them. CDR3 coding DNA: TGTGCCAGCAGTTACGTCGACACCCACAGAGCTTTCTTT. It specifies CASSYVDTHRAFF.

This sequence joins TRBV27 and TRBJ2-3; 9 bases align to TRBD1. The J segment lost 7 bases and the V segment lost 3 bases, leaving 20 bases of the junction unmatched. Germline loops: CDR1 MNHEY, CDR2 SMNVEV (reference sequence). This CDR3 contains 19 residues. DNA of the CDR3: TGTGCCAGCAGTTTGGGTGGTGGCCGGGACAGGGCGGGGTGGAATACGCAGTATTTT. Its protein is CASSLGGGRDRAGWNTQYF.

This chain connects TRBV6-6 to TRBJ1-6, with TRBD1 matching 8 bases. This CDR3 is built from 14 residues. V lost 6 bases and J lost 7; bases outside the gene matches: 5. CDR1 is MNHNY, CDR2 SVGAGI, per germline (reference sequence). CDR3: CASRTGQVNSPLHF. Here the CDR3 DNA reads TGTGCCAGCAGGACGGGACAGGTGAATTCACCCCTCCACTTT.

The V gene is TRBV3-1 (or the pseudogene TRBV3-2), the J gene TRBJ2-3; TRBD1 agrees at 9 bases. V shed 6 bases, J shed 4 bases, and the junction held 8 bases outside the gene matches. CDR1 and CDR2 from the germline V gene are LGHDT and YNNKEL (reference sequence). There are 15 residues in the CDR3. The CDR3 sequence: CASRRTGGLADTQYF. CDR3 coding DNA: TGTGCCAGCAGAAGAACAGGGGGCTTAGCAGATACGCAGTATTTT.

V usage is TRBV11-2 and J usage is TRBJ1-1; possible D gene TRBD1, 6 bases. Germline V lookup: CDR1 SGHAT, CDR2 FQNNGV. The length of the CDR3 is 14 residues. V was pared by 5 bases and J by 0 bases, with 10 bases between. The CDR3 here is CASSPTGMNTEAFF. Here the CDR3 DNA reads TGTGCCAGCAGCCCAACAGGGATGAACACTGAAGCTTTCTTT.

V gene TRBV11-3 combines with J gene TRBJ2-7; D perhaps matches TRBD2 (6 bases). CDR3 length: 16 amino acids. Germline loops: CDR1 SGHNT, CDR2 YENEEA. Trimming removed 4 bases from V and 0 bases from J, with 16 bases in between. CDR3 protein: CASSSVGRNLSYEQYF. Here the CDR3 DNA reads TGTGCCAGCAGCTCGGTGGGGAGGAACCTCTCCTACGAGCAGTACTTC. Combining the CDR3 with reference TRBV11-3 and TRBJ2-7 gives the whole variable domain EAGVVQSPRYKIIEKKQPVAFWCNPISGHNTLYWYLQNLGQGPELLIRYENEEAVDDSQLPKDRFSAERLKGVDSTLKIQPAELGDSAVYLCASSSVGRNLSYEQYFGPGTRLTVT.

This clone was found a few times. This chain connects TRBV7-6 to TRBJ2-1; the match to TRBD2 covers 12 bases. V was pared by 5 bases and J by 8 bases, with 10 bases of the junction left unmatched. Germline CDR1 reads SGHVS; CDR2 reads FNYEAQ. The CDR3 extends over 16 amino acids. As DNA, the CDR3 is TGTGCCAGCAGCGAACAACTAGCGGGGGGCCCGGATGAGCAGTTCTTC. Its translation: CASSEQLAGGPDEQFF. Combining the CDR3 with reference TRBV7-6 and TRBJ2-1 gives the whole variable domain GAGVSQSPRYKVTKRGQDVALRCDPISGHVSLYWYRQALGQGPEFLTYFNYEAQQDKSGLPNDRFSAERPEGSISTLTIQRTEQRDSAMYRCASSEQLAGGPDEQFFGPGTRLTVL.

This clone was recorded once. The genes are TRBV30 and TRBJ1-4, with D unresolved. CDR1 is GTSNPN and CDR2 is SVGIG in the germline V gene (reference sequence). The CDR3 is 17 amino acids. V lost 0 bases and J lost 0, with 14 bases in between. CDR3 loop: CAWSVLWSRTTNEKLFF. The CDR3 DNA reads TGTGCCTGGAGTGTATTGTGGTCTAGGACAACTAATGAAAAACTGTTTTTT.